The entry below gives a single T cell receptor (beta chain) sequence along with its context. Trimming removed 2 bases from V and 5 bases from J, with 7 bases in between. Germline V gene data show CDR1 as KGHSH and CDR2 as LQKENI. This CDR3 has 13 residues. The PCR made use of 60 Vbeta and 13 Jbeta primers. Method: immunoSEQ multiplex PCR; TCRdb's copy keeps in-frame clones and lacks some. The sample shows roughly 54,000 clones, and 12% sits with its ten largest clones. The data were obtained in a study of cytomegalovirus exposure and HLA in healthy donors. Donors in the study were healthy people who gave bone marrow.

This chain connects TRBV18 to TRBJ2-1; D is ambiguous. This TCR derives from a woman between 25 and 40 years old in good health and CMV-seropositive. The sample taken for sequencing was PBMCs. The CDR3 DNA is TGTGCCAGCTCACCAGGAGTCCACAATGAGCAGTTCTTC. Its protein product is CASSPGVHNEQFF. Looking up the rest from reference TRBV18 and TRBJ2-1 gives the full variable domain: NAGVMQNPRHLVRRRGQEARLRCSPMKGHSHVYWYRQLPEEGLKFMVYLQKENIIDESGMPKERFSAEFPKEGPSILRIQQVVRGDSAAYFCASSPGVHNEQFFGPGTRLTVL.